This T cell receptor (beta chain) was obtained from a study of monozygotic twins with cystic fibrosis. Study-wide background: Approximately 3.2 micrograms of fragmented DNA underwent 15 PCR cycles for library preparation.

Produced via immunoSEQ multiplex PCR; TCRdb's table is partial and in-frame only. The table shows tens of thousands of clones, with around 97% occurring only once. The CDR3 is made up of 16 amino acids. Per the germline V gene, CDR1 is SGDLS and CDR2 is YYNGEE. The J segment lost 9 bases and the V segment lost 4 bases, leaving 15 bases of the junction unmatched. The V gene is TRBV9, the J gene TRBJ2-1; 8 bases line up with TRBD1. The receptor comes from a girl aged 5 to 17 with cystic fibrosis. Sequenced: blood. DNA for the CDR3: TGTGCCAGCAGCCCCCAGACAGGGGCTACCCTTCCTGAGCAGTTCTTC. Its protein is CASSPQTGATLPEQFF.